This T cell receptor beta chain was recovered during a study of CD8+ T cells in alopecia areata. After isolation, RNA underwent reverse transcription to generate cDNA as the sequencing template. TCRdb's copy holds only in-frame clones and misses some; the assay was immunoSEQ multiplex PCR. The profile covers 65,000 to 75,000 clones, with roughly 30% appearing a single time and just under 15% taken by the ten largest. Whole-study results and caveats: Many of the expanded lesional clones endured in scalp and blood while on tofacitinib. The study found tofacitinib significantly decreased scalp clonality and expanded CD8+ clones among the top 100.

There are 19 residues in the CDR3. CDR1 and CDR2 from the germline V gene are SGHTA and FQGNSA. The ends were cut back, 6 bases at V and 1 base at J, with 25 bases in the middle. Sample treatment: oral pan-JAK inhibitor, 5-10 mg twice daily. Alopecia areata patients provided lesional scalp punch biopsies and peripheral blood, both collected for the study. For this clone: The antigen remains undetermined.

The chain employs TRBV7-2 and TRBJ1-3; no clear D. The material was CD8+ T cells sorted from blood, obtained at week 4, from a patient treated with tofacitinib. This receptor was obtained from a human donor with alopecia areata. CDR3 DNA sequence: TGTGCCAGCAGTCGTGAGATAGCGCCAGCCATTGCATCTGGAAACACCATATATTTT. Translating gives CASSREIAPAIASGNTIYF.